A single TCR beta chain is shown here with its context. The antigen remains undetermined. After constant-region reverse-primer amplification, full-length variable regions underwent semi-nested PCR with Nested Universal Primer A. Each CDR3 protein is one row after TCRdb ran MiXCR on the 5' RACE reads. The sample shows approximately 29,000 distinct CDR3 sequences, roughly 26% of them seen only once. Study conclusions and caveats: Tumor-infiltrating Treg TCR alpha and beta sequences overlapped most with tumor naive CD4+ T cells, then blood naive. Whole repertoires were not studied in the larger cohort, only one V-J beta rearrangement.

This receptor was obtained from a female donor with breast cancer. Sequences were obtained from naive CD4+ T cells sorted from a lymph node. Subset of the sample: naive CD4+ T cells, CD4+CD45RA+CD25-.

The CDR3 reads CASSLGGQGRAEQFF. The CDR3 nucleotides read TGTGCCAGCAGCTTAGGGGGACAGGGGCGAGCTGAGCAGTTCTTC. The chain couples TRBV7-3 to TRBJ2-1, with TRBD1 matching over 10 bases. J gave up 9 bases and V 2 bases, and 7 bases lay outside the gene matches. The V gene's germline CDR1 is SGHTA and CDR2 FQGTGA. The CDR3 has 15 residues.